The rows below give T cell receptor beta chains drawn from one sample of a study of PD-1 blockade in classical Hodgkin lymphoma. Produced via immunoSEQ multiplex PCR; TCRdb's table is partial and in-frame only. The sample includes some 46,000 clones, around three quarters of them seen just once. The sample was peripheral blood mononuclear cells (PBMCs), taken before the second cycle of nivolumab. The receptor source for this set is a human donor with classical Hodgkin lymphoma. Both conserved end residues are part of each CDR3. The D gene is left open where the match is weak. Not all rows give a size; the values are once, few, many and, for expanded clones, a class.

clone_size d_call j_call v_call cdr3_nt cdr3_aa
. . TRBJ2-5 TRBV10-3 TGTGCCATCAGTGAGATTCAGGGTAGAGAGACCCAGTACTTC CAISEIQGRETQYF
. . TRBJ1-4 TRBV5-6 TGTGCCAGCAGCCTGTGGGAGGGGGGATCCTGGTCGGAAAAACTGTTTTTT CASSLWEGGSWSEKLFF
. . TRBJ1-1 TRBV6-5 TGTGCCAGCAGTTATAGTTTGAACACTGAAGCTTTCTTT CASSYSLNTEAFF
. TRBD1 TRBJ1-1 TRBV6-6 TGTGCCAGCAGCGCAAGTCGGACAGGGACGTCTGAAGCTTTCTTT CASSASRTGTSEAFF
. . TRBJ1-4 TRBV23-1 TGCGCCAGCAGTGGGGTTTGGGAGGCCGCAAGCTGTAATGAAAAACTGTTTTTT CASSGVWEAASCNEKLFF
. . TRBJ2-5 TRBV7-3 TGTGCCAGCAGCCCCCACCCCGGGGCGACAGAGACCCAGTACTTC CASSPHPGATETQYF
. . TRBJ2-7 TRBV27 TGTGCCAGGCGTAGGGGCGAGCAGTACTTC CARRRGEQYF
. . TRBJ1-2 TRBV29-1 TGCAGCGTACAGGAAGACTATGGCTACACCTTC CSVQEDYGYTF
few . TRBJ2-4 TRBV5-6 TGTGCCAGCAGCTTAGACATTCGGCAGTTGGGAAACATTCAGTACTTC CASSLDIRQLGNIQYF
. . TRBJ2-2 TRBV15 TGTGCCACCAGCACTCTAGCGCCCGACACCGGGGAGCTGTTTTTT CATSTLAPDTGELFF
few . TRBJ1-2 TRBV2 TGTGCCAGCAGTCCATGGGGCTACACCTTC CASSPWGYTF
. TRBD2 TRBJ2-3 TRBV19 TGTGCCAGTAGTCCCCTAGCGGGGGGGAGCACAGATACGCAGTATTTT CASSPLAGGSTDTQYF
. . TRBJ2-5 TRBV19 TGTGCCAGTAGTGTCCTTGGCGCCCCACAAGAGACCCAGTACTTC CASSVLGAPQETQYF
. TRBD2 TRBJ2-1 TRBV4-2 TGTGCCAGCAGCTTGGATGGCGGGGGGGCCCTCAATGAGCAGTTCTTC CASSLDGGGALNEQFF
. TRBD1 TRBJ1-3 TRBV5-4 TGTGCCAGCAGCTTGGCGACAGGGGGCAATGGAAACACCATATATTTT CASSLATGGNGNTIYF
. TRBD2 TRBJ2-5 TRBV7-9 TGTGCCAGCAGCTCCGCGGGGGGGAGGGAGACCCAGTACTTC CASSSAGGRETQYF
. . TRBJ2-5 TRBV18 TGTGCCAGCTCACCGGGGGAGACCCAGTACTTC CASSPGETQYF
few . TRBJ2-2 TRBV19 TGTGCCAGTAGTTACGGCACCGGGGAGCTGTTTTTT CASSYGTGELFF
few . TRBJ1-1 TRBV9 TGTGCCAGCAGCGTAGGATCCTGGGGCTTGAACACTGAAGCTTTCTTT CASSVGSWGLNTEAFF
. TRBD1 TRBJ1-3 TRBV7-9 TGTGCCAGCAGCCCCCGACAGGGGGCCGGTGGAAACACCATATATTTT CASSPRQGAGGNTIYF
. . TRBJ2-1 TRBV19 TGTGCCACCAGGAGAGTTTATGAGCAGTTCTTC CATRRVYEQFF
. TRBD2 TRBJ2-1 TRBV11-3 TGTGCCAGCAGCTCACGGACTAGAGGAAATGAGCAGTTCTTC CASSSRTRGNEQFF
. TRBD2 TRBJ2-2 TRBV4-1 TGCGCCAGCAGCCAAGGGACTAGCGGGAGGGCGAACACCGGGGAGCTGTTTTTT CASSQGTSGRANTGELFF
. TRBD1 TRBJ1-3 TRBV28 TGTGCCAGCAGTTCCGCGGGGACAGGGGTGGGAAAATCTGGAAACACCATATATTTT CASSSAGTGVGKSGNTIYF
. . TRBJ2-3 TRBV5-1 TGCGCCAGCAGCTTGGCGGTACGAGATACGCAGTATTTT CASSLAVRDTQYF
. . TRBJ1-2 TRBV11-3 TGTGCCAGCAGCCCGAGGGGGTCAGGGAACTATGGCTACACCTTC CASSPRGSGNYGYTF
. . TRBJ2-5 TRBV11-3 TGTGCCAGCAGCTTAGGGGGGGAAGAGACCCAGTACTTC CASSLGGEETQYF
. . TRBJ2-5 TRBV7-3 TGTGCCAGCAGCACCGGAAGACAAGAGACCCAGTACTTC CASSTGRQETQYF
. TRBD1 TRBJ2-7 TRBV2 TGTGCCAGCAGCCCCGGACAGGCGTCCCACGAGCAGTACTTC CASSPGQASHEQYF